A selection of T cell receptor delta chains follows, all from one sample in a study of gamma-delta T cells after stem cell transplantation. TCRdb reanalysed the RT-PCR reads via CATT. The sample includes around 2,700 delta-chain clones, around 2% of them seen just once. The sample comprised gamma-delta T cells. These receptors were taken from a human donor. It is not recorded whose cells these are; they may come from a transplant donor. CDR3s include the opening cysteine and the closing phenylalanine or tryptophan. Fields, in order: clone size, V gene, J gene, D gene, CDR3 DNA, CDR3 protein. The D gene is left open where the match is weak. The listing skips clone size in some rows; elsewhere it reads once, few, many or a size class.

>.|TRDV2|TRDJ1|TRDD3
TGTGCCTGTGACACCCTTATACTGGGGGATACGCGGGAACTCATCTTT
CACDTLILGDTRELIF
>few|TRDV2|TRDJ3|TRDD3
TGTGCCTGTGACGTACTGGGGGATACCAGCTCCTGGGACACCCGACAGATGTTTTTC
CACDVLGDTSSWDTRQMFF
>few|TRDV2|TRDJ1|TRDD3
TGTGCCTGTGACAGCCTCCTGGGGGATACGCGGGGGTACACCGATAAACTCATCTTT
CACDSLLGDTRGYTDKLIF
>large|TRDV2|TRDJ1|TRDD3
TGTGCCTGTGACACCCTATTTACTGGGGGATACTTGTACACCGATAAACTCATCTTT
CACDTLFTGGYLYTDKLIF
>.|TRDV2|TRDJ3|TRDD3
TGTGCCTGTGATCCTCTGTTGGGGGAGTTCTCCTGGGACACCCGACAGATGTTTTTC
CACDPLLGEFSWDTRQMFF
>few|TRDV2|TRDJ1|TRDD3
TGTGCCTGTGACCCTTTACTGGGGGATACGCCAACCGATAAACTCATCTTT
CACDPLLGDTPTDKLIF
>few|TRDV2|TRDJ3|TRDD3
TGTGCCTGTGACGCCACTGGGGGCCTAAGCTCCTGGGACACCCGACAGATGTTTTTC
CACDATGGLSSWDTRQMFF
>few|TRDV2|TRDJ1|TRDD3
TGTGCCTGTGACACACTGGGGGGATTTCGCACCGATAAACTCATCTTT
CACDTLGGFRTDKLIF
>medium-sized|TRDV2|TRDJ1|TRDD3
TGTGCCTGTGACACGTCCTGGGGGATGACTTACACCGATAAACTCATCTTT
CACDTSWGMTYTDKLIF
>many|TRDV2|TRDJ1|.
TGTGCCTGTGACACCGTTCCCTCACGTGGACTGGTTTACACCGATAGACTCATCTTT
CACDTVPSRGLVYTDRLIF
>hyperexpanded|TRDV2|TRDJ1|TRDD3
TGTGCCTGTGACACAATGGCTGGGGGACCCACCGATAAACTCATCTTT
CACDTMAGGPTDKLIF
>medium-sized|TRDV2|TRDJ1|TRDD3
TGTGCCTGTGATCAGGTAACTGGGGGATACGCGACCACTGATAAACTCATCTTT
CACDQVTGGYATTDKLIF
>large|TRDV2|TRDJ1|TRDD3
TGTGCCTGTGACACTCTCGTTGGGGGACAATACACCGATAAACTCATCTTT
CACDTLVGGQYTDKLIF
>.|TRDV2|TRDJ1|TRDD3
TGTGCCTGTGACACCCTATTTACTGGGGGATTGTACACCGATAAACTCATCTTT
CACDTLFTGGLYTDKLIF
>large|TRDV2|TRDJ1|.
TGTGCCTGTGATAGGCTTCCTCCATCGCTGGGACCCGATAAACTCATCTTT
CACDRLPPSLGPDKLIF
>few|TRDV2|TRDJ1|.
TGTGCCTGTGACACGGTGGGGGCTCTCGATAAACTCATCTTT
CACDTVGALDKLIF
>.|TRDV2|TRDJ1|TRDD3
TGTGCCTGTGACATTCTGGGGGATTCCACCGATAAACTCATCTTT
CACDILGDSTDKLIF
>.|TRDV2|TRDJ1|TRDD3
TGTGCCCGTTATTCGATTACTAGGGGATATGTCGATAAACTCATCTTT
CARYSITRGYVDKLIF
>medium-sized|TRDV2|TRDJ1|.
TGTGCCTGTATGGGGATTAACACCGATAAACTCATCTTT
CACMGINTDKLIF
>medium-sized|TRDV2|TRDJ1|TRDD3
TGTGCCTGTGATGGGATACAGTCTGTGGGCACCGATAAACTCATCTTT
CACDGIQSVGTDKLIF
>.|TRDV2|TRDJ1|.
TGTGCCCGTGACACGGTCGGGGAGAGCACCGATAAGCTCATCTTT
CARDTVGESTDKLIF
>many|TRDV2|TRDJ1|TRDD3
TGTGCCTGTGACACAATGGCTGGGGGACCCTGGGGCATATACACCGATAAACTCATCTTT
CACDTMAGGPWGIYTDKLIF
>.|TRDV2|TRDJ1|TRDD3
TGTGCCTGTGACACAATGGCTGGGGGATTAAGGGCCGATAAACTCATCTTT
CACDTMAGGLRADKLIF
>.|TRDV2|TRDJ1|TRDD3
TGTGCCTGTGACACCTTAAACCTGGGGGATACACAGTTGTACACCGATAAACTCATCTTT
CACDTLNLGDTQLYTDKLIF
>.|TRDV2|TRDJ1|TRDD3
TGTGCCTGTGACACTCCTACTGGGGGATACCCCTATACCGATAAACTCATCTTT
CACDTPTGGYPYTDKLIF
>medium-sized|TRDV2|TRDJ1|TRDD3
TGTGCCTGTGACCCTCTCGCAATGGGGGATACCGATAAACTCATCTTT
CACDPLAMGDTDKLIF
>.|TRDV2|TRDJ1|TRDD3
TGTGCCCGTGACCCAGTGGGGGATACAAACGATAAACTCATCTTT
CARDPVGDTNDKLIF
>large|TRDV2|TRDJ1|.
TGTGCCTGTGACTCCATAACTGGGATTCATAGCACCGATAAACTCATCTTT
CACDSITGIHSTDKLIF
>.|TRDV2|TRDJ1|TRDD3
TGTGCCTGTGACCCCGCTGGGGGACCCACCGATAAACTCATCTTT
CACDPAGGPTDKLIF
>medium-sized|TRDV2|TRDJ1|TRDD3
TGTGCCTGTGACACCGTACGGGATACGACGCTTGTATACACCGATAAACTCATCTTT
CACDTVRDTTLVYTDKLIF
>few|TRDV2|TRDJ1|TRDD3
TGTGCCTGTGACAGTGTACTGGGGGATACACAGTTGTACACCGATAAACTCATCTTT
CACDSVLGDTQLYTDKLIF
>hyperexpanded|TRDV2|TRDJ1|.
TGTGCCTGTGACACAGTGGGGACGTACACCGATAAACTCATCTTT
CACDTVGTYTDKLIF
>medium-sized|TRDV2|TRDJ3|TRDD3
TGTGCCTGTGACACGATGGCTGGGGGTAGCTCCTGGGACACCCGACAGATGTTTTTC
CACDTMAGGSSWDTRQMFF
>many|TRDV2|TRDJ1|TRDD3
TGTGCCTGTGACACCTTAAACCTGGGGGATTCCACCGATAAACTCATCTTT
CACDTLNLGDSTDKLIF
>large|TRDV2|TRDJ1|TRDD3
TGTGCCTGCAAAGAACTGGGGGGGAGCACCGATAAACTCATCTTT
CACKELGGSTDKLIF
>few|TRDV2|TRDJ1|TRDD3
TGTGCCTGTGACATTCTGGGGGATACGCAAACCGATAAACTCATCTTT
CACDILGDTQTDKLIF
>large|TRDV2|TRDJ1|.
TGTGCCTGTGACCTGACTGGGAGGACCGATAAACTCATCTTT
CACDLTGRTDKLIF
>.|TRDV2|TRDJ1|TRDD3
TGTGCCTGTGACAGCCTCCTGGGGGATCCGTTCCCGTACACCGATAAACTCATCTTT
CACDSLLGDPFPYTDKLIF
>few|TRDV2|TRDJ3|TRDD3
TGTGCCTGTGACACCCTGGGGGGCCCCAGGGACACCCGACAGATGTTTTTC
CACDTLGGPRDTRQMFF
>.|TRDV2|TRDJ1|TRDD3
TGTGCCTGTGAAGGCCTACTGGGGTCCGATAAACTCATCTTT
CACEGLLGSDKLIF
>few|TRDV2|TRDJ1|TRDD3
TGTGCCTGTGACACCTTAAACCTGGGGGACTTCAACACCGATAAACTCATCTTT
CACDTLNLGDFNTDKLIF
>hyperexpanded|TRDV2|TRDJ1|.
TGTGCCTGTGACACCCTATCCGGTTACACCGATAAACTCATCTTT
CACDTLSGYTDKLIF
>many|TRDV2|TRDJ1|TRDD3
TGTGCCTGTGACACGCTACGCGGAACTGGGGGATACGCTGGCGGGGGACGCTACACCGATAAACTCATCTTT
CACDTLRGTGGYAGGGRYTDKLIF
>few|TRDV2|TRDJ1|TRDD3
TGTGCCTGTGACACCTTAAACCTGGGGGATACGGAGGGGCACACCGATAAACTCATCTTT
CACDTLNLGDTEGHTDKLIF
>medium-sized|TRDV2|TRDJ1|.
TGTGCCTGTGACACGGTGGGGGACCTTCCTATGGGGGAACTCATCTTT
CACDTVGDLPMGELIF
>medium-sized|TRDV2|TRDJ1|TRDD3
TGTGCCTGTGACTCTCTCATGGGGGATCGCATCGCCGATAAACTCATCTTT
CACDSLMGDRIADKLIF
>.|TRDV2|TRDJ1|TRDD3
TGTGCCTGTGACATACTGGGGGATCGAGGTAAACTCATCTTT
CACDILGDRGKLIF
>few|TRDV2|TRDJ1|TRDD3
TGTGCCTGTGACAAGTTACTGGGGGATACACAGTTGTACACCGATAAACTCATCTTT
CACDKLLGDTQLYTDKLIF
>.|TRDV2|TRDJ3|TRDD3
TGCGCCTGCGACCTTACTGGGGGTCAAAGCTCCTGGGACACCCGACAGATGTTTTTC
CACDLTGGQSSWDTRQMFF
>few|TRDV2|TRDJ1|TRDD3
TGTGCCTGTGACACCCTGCTACTGGGGGATTTCGGCGATAAACTCATCTTT
CACDTLLLGDFGDKLIF
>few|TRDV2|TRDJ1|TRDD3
TGTGCCTGTGACTCACTGGAAAGTACTGGGGGATACGACACCGATAAACTCATCTTT
CACDSLESTGGYDTDKLIF
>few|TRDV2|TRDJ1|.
TGTGCCTGTGACGCCGTACTGGCGAAAACCGATAAACTCATCTTT
CACDAVLAKTDKLIF